The 21 T cell receptor beta chains in this list originate from one sample, sequenced in a study of T cells in Graves' hyperthyroidism and ophthalmopathy. TCR beta CDR3 region amplification was performed from RNA transcripts. Carried out on the TCR CDR3, a first-round RT-PCR used the HTBI primer set. One entry per CDR3 protein, called by TCRdb with MiXCR from the multiplex PCR reads. The data contain approximately 640,000 distinct CDR3 sequences, just under 45% of them singletons. Sequencing used peripheral blood or thyroid tissue (not recorded which). The source of these receptors is an adult man with Graves' disease, either hyperthyroidism or ophthalmopathy (not recorded which).

This clonotype appeared many times. The genes are TRBV10-1 and TRBJ2-7; possible D gene TRBD1, 5 bases. The CDR3 covers 14 residues. V was clipped by 6 bases and J by 5 bases, with 17 bases between them. Germline V gene sequence: CDR1 WNHNN, CDR2 SYGVQD (reference sequence). The CDR3 DNA reads TGCGCCAGCAGCGAACAGGCGTCTGGGGACGAGCAGTACTTC. Its translation is CASSEQASGDEQYF.

This clonotype was seen ten or more times. The chain has TRBV5-1 and TRBJ1-6; D ambiguous. The CDR3 is 15 residues long. V was clipped by 4 bases and J by 7 bases, with 15 bases between them. Germline loops: CDR1 SGHRS, CDR2 YFSETQ. In DNA, the CDR3 is TGCGCCAGCAGCACCTCCTTGGGCGGGAATTCACCCCTCCACTTT. Protein product: CASSTSLGGNSPLHF.

With respect to this clonotype: A junction boundary mismatches the germline segment, possibly from a read error. This chain links TRBV14 with TRBJ1-2, with D tentatively TRBD1 (5 bases). Germline V gene lookup returns CDR1 SGHDN and CDR2 FVKESK. The CDR3 length is 13 residues. CDR3 amino acids: CASGQGDDYGYTF. The CDR3 coding sequence is TGTGCCAGCGGCCAGGGCGATGACTATGGCTACACCTTC.

Only a few counts were recorded for this clonotype. The chain is built from TRBV20-1 and TRBJ2-5; weak D call: TRBD2 (6 bases). With 2 bases removed from V and 5 bases from J, the gap between germline ends came to 15 bases. Germline lookup yields CDR1 DFQATT and CDR2 SNEGSKA (reference sequence). The CDR3 has 14 residues. This CDR3 reads CSARSSGGSETQYF. The CDR3 region has the DNA TGCAGTGCTAGATCCTCCGGGGGATCCGAGACCCAGTACTTC.

A few counts support this clonotype. The chain links TRBV20-1 to TRBJ1-5; 8 bases agree with TRBD1. V trimming: 6 bases; J trimming: 2 bases; junction bases outside the gene matches: 12. The CDR3 contains 16 residues. Germline CDR1 and CDR2: DFQATT and SNEGSKA (reference sequence). CDR3 residues: CSASRDETGGNQPQHF. The CDR3 coding sequence is TGCAGTGCCTCTAGAGACGAGACAGGGGGCAATCAGCCCCAGCATTTT.

Notes on this clonotype: A much larger clone is a single base away; this may be a read error. This likely comes from a read error, as the CDR3 has no conserved phenylalanine or tryptophan at its end. This chain joins TRBV15 and TRBJ1-1; D gene unclear. Germline CDR1 is LNHNV and CDR2 is YYDKDF (reference sequence). This CDR3 has 11 residues. V lost 1 base, J lost 8 bases, and 5 bases lay in between. The CDR3 spells CATSRGREAFL. CDR3 nucleotide sequence: TGTGCCACCAGCAGAGGTAGAGAAGCTTTCTTG.

This clonotype was observed at least ten times. The CDR3 protein is CASSAQVTGNTIYF. The CDR3 coding sequence is TGTGCCAGCAGTGCACAGGTTACTGGAAACACCATATATTTT. The chain couples TRBV2 to TRBJ1-3, with a tentative D call TRBD1 (5 bases). The ends were cut back, 4 bases at V and 2 bases at J, with 9 bases in the middle. Germline CDR1 and CDR2: SNHLY and FYNNEI. The CDR3 covers 14 residues.

This clonotype was counted a few times. This CDR3 reads CSLHGLDRGTEAFF. The DNA for the CDR3 is TGCAGTCTCCATGGGCTGGACAGGGGAACTGAAGCTTTCTTT. The rearrangement joins TRBV20-1 to TRBJ1-1, with 9 nucleotides matching TRBD1. V shed 8 bases, J shed 5 bases, and the junction held 12 bases outside the gene matches. This CDR3 is 14 amino acids long. From germline, CDR1 is DFQATT and CDR2 SNEGSKA (reference sequence).

This clonotype was detected many times. CDR3 nucleotides: TGTGCCAGCAGCCCCACAGGGCCTGGGGGCAATTCACCCCTCCACTTT. Amino acids: CASSPTGPGGNSPLHF. The chain joins TRBV7-2 to TRBJ1-6, with D possibly being TRBD1 (6 bases). The CDR3 sequence is 16 residues long. Germline CDR1 is SGHTA and CDR2 is FQGNSA. V dropped 5 bases and J dropped 7 bases, with 18 bases sitting between them. The full variable domain, in which reference TRBV7-2 and TRBJ1-6 provide the parts outside the CDR3, is GAGVSQSPSNKVTEKGKDVELRCDPISGHTALYWYRQSLGQGLEFLIYFQGNSAPDKSGLPSDRFSAERTGGSVSTLTIQRTQQEDSAVYLCASSPTGPGGNSPLHFGNGTRLTVT.

This rearrangement joins TRBV14 to TRBJ1-3, with D uncertain. Germline V gene data show CDR1 as SGHDN and CDR2 as FVKESK. V lost 2 bases to trimming and J lost 0 bases, with 8 bases between them. The CDR3 has 15 residues. CDR3 in amino acids: CASSQIGSSGNTIYF. CDR3 sequence (DNA): TGTGCCAGCAGCCAAATTGGGAGCTCTGGAAACACCATATATTTT.

This chain connects TRBV5-1 to TRBJ2-7; 12 bases align to TRBD2. V trimming: 2 bases; J trimming: 3 bases; junction bases outside the gene matches: 3. Germline V CDR1 and CDR2: SGHRS, YFSETQ. The CDR3 has 15 amino acids. In DNA form, the CDR3 reads TGCGCCAGCAGCTTAACTAGCGGGGGGATCTACGAGCAGTACTTC. Translated: CASSLTSGGIYEQYF.

This clonotype has a handful of counts. The chain combines TRBV2 with TRBJ2-2; unclear D gene. Germline CDR1 reads SNHLY; CDR2 reads FYNNEI. This CDR3 is 17 amino acids long. The V end lost 6 bases, the J end lost 3 bases, and 20 bases lay between the germline ends. The CDR3 loop is CASSSSRTATYTGELFF. The CDR3 DNA reads as TGTGCCAGCAGCTCATCGCGGACCGCAACATACACCGGGGAGCTGTTTTTT.

This chain joins TRBV19 and TRBJ1-4; a possible D gene is TRBD1 (5 bases). There are 14 residues in the CDR3. The germline V gene has CDR1 LNHDA and CDR2 SQIVND (reference sequence). Trimming took off 11 bases at V and 5 bases at J, with 18 bases between the two ends. CDR3 DNA: TGTGCCTGGAGTAGCCGGGACTTCAATGAAAAACTGTTTTTT. Translation: CAWSSRDFNEKLFF.

V and J are TRBV7-2 and TRBJ2-5; TRBD1 matches at 8 bases. This CDR3 spans 15 amino acids. Germline V lookup: CDR1 SGHTA, CDR2 FQGNSA. The V gene end was trimmed by 3 bases and the J gene end by 4 bases; junction bases not matched to a gene: 7. The CDR3 DNA is TGTGCCAGCAGCTTCCGGGACAGGCGAGGAGAGACCCAGTACTTC. Encoded protein: CASSFRDRRGETQYF.

CDR3 sequence: CASSELPTPNYGYTF. In nucleotides, the CDR3 is TGTGCCAGCAGTGAACTACCGACCCCTAACTATGGCTACACCTTC. The chain couples TRBV6-1 to TRBJ1-2; D ambiguous. Germline CDR1 MNHNS, CDR2 SASEGT. Between the trimmed V and J ends, which lost 2 bases and 0 bases, there was a span of 10 bases. The CDR3 length is 15 residues.

This clonotype has at least ten counts. The CDR3 DNA sequence: TGTGCCAGCAGCTTAAACGCGAACACTGAAGCTTTCTTT. This gives the protein CASSLNANTEAFF. This chain uses TRBV7-3 with TRBJ1-1; D gene uncertain. V shed 1 base and J shed 1 base, with 4 bases lying between them. CDR1 and CDR2 (germline): SGHTA, FQGTGA. CDR3 length: 13 amino acids.

This clonotype was seen many times. J is TRBJ1-2 and V is TRBV29-1, with D uncertain. The CDR3 spans 12 residues. Looked up from germline, CDR1 is SQVTM and CDR2 is ANQGSEA. The germline V and J ends were trimmed by 5 bases and 2 bases, with 9 bases remaining between them. CDR3 bases: TGCAGCGTTAAAGGGTCCAACTATGGCTACACCTTC. As protein: CSVKGSNYGYTF.

This clonotype was detected once. The chain links TRBV19 to TRBJ2-7, with D perhaps matching TRBD1 or TRBD2 (5 bases each). V was shortened by 11 bases and J by 2 bases, with 19 bases between the two germline ends. Germline assignment: CDR1 LNHDA and CDR2 SQIVND (reference sequence). The CDR3 runs to 14 residues. CDR3 DNA: TGTGCCCGCAAACAAGACCGAGGGGCCTACGAGCAGTACTTC. The encoded protein is CARKQDRGAYEQYF.

This chain connects TRBV20-1 to TRBJ2-5; D is ambiguous. The CDR3 covers 12 residues. The V end lost 8 bases, the J end lost 5 bases, and 15 bases lay between the germline ends. Germline lookup yields CDR1 DFQATT and CDR2 SNEGSKA (reference sequence). The CDR3, as DNA: TGCAGTCCCGCGCCGGCGGTTGAGACCCAGTACTTC. The encoded protein is CSPAPAVETQYF.

The table lists this clonotype with a few counts. V gene TRBV2 combines with J gene TRBJ1-6, with D possibly TRBD1 on 5 matching bases. Germline V gives CDR1 SNHLY, CDR2 FYNNEI. V gave up 7 bases and J gave up 7 bases, with 17 bases separating them. CDR3 size: 15 residues. CDR3 sequence: CASISSTGPNSPLHF. The CDR3 DNA sequence: TGTGCCAGCATTTCTAGCACAGGACCGAATTCACCCCTCCACTTT.

This clonotype showed up many times. The CDR3 sequence: CASSPQVLQETQYF. CDR3 nucleotide sequence: TGTGCCAGCAGCCCACAGGTATTACAAGAGACCCAGTACTTC. The chain employs TRBV6-1 and TRBJ2-5, with D perhaps matching TRBD1 (5 bases). Germline assignment: CDR1 MNHNS and CDR2 SASEGT. Trimming shortened V by 6 bases and J by 2 bases, and 13 bases separated the two germline ends. The CDR3 totals 14 residues.